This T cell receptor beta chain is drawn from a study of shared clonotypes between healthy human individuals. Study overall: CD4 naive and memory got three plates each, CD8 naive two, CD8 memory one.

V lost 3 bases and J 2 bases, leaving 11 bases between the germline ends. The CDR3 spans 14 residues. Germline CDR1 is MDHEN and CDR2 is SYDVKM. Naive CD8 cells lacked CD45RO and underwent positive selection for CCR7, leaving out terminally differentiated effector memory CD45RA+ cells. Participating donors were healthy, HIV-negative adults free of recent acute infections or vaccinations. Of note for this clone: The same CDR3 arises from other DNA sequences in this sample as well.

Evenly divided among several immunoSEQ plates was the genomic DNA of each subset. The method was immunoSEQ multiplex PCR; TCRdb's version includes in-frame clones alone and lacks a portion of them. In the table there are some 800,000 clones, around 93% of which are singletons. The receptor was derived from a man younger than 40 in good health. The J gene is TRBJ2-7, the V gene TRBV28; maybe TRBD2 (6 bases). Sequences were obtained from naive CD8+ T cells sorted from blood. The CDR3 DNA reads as TGTGCCAGCAGTTTGGCCGGGAGTACCTACGAGCAGTACTTC. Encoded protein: CASSLAGSTYEQYF.